Included here is one T cell receptor beta chain sequence, with context. Its target is unknown. Recent acute infections and vaccinations were absent in the healthy HIV-negative adult donors. Genomic DNA from unsorted samples was obtained from around 93 million PBMCs (per sample). The sample belongs to a study of shared clonotypes between healthy human individuals. Study-wide points: Among donors, the sharing of clonotypes was expected to be influenced by sequencing depth.

TCRdb's table, derived via immunoSEQ multiplex PCR, lists solely in-frame clones and lacks some. The sample lists some 510,000 clones, approximately 79% occurring once. The CDR3 totals 14 residues. Trimming removed 1 base from V and 6 bases from J, with 13 bases in between. CDR1 and CDR2 from the germline V gene are SGHTS and YDEGEE. The V and J genes are TRBV5-8 and TRBJ1-2, with a weak D call TRBD1 (6 bases). The sequence derives from a woman aged 40-49 years in good health. Some clones in this sample may be carry-over from other donors' samples. The sample comprised PBMCs. CDR3 in amino acids: CASSLIRGADGYTF. CDR3 nucleotides: TGTGCCAGCAGCTTGATCAGGGGCGCGGATGGCTACACCTTC.